The TCR beta chain described here comes from a study of Graves' ophthalmopathy and Graves' hyperthyroidism. Study at large: Peripheral blood was obtained at first diagnosis, ahead of any treatment.

Researchers took RNA transcripts and amplified TCR beta CDR3 regions from them. HTBI primers were employed in first-round RT-PCR, then a second-round multiplex PCR followed. TCRdb itself ran the multiplex PCR reads through MiXCR, one entry per CDR3 protein. The top ten clones hold more than 45% of a sample with about 230,000 distinct CDR3 sequences, around 45% of them seen once. The V gene's germline CDR1 is SGDLS and CDR2 YYNGEE. This CDR3 spans 13 amino acids. The V end was cut by 3 bases, the J end by 6 bases, with 13 bases between. Study observations and caveats: As the model predicted ophthalmopathy progression, it achieved a sensitivity of nearly 71% and a specificity of about 72%.

For this clonotype: The antigen is undetermined.

Patients were left out if they had other autoimmune diseases, uncontrolled infections, pregnancy or lactation. The sample consisted of peripheral blood. The V call is TRBV9, the J call TRBJ2-7; TRBD2 might be the D (5 bases). The receptor comes from an adult man with Graves' ophthalmopathy. The CDR3 bases are TGTGCCAGCAGCGCAGTTGGCGGAGGCGAGCAGTACTTC. Amino acids: CASSAVGGGEQYF.